The 5 T cell receptor beta chains presented below share a single source sample, sequenced in a study of neurological immune-mediated disorders (dated by TCRdb to between 2018 and 2021). The library was produced with 5' RACE. Sequenced on an Illumina HiSeq 2500. The raw public data were reprocessed by TCRdb itself: fastp quality trimming at Q25, MiXCR clonotype calling, in-frame beta chains only. Each record represents a unique CDR3 protein, reported with the most common genes and DNA among its rows. The sample table contains more than 40,000 distinct CDR3 sequences; only one count was recorded for roughly 2% of them. Of the sample, approximately 2.1% falls within the top ten clones. Specimen: PBMCs. The receptor source for this set is a middle-aged woman with multiple sclerosis.

This clonotype was detected many times. The chain is built from TRBV29-1 and TRBJ1-5, with D hard to call. The CDR3 has 15 amino acids. Germline CDR1 is SQVTM and CDR2 is ANQGSEA. V shed 4 bases and J shed 2 bases, with 15 bases lying between them. In DNA form, the CDR3 reads TGCAGCGTTGCGGACGGATTTCTTGGCAATCAGCCCCAGCATTTT. It is translated as CSVADGFLGNQPQHF.

Ten or more counts support this clonotype. The V gene is TRBV3-1, the J gene TRBJ2-3; D gene unclear. Trimming removed 7 bases at V and 4 bases at J, with 15 bases between. The CDR3 totals 14 residues. Germline V gene lookup returns CDR1 LGHDT and CDR2 YNNKEL (reference sequence). The CDR3 loop reads CASTATAFPDTQYF. Here the CDR3 DNA reads TGTGCCAGCACCGCCACTGCGTTCCCAGATACGCAGTATTTT.

In this sample, this clonotype turned up many times. The V call is TRBV30, the J call TRBJ1-2; D remains ambiguous. Germline loops: CDR1 GTSNPN, CDR2 SVGIG (reference sequence). The CDR3 runs 12 residues. Deletions cut 1 base from V and 8 bases from J, with 11 bases between. The CDR3 bases are TGTGCCTGGAGTGGAGGGATAGGCGGCTACACCTTC. This encodes CAWSGGIGGYTF.

Many counts were recorded for this clonotype. The rearrangement links TRBV19 to TRBJ1-1; D is unclear. The germline V gene has CDR1 LNHDA and CDR2 SQIVND (reference sequence). The germline V and J ends were trimmed by 10 bases and 1 base, with 10 bases remaining between them. The CDR3 covers 12 residues. This CDR3 reads CATGLGNTEAFF. The CDR3 nucleotides read TGTGCCACTGGACTCGGGAACACTGAAGCTTTCTTT.

The table lists this clonotype with many counts. CDR3 DNA: TGTGCCAGCAGCGTAGTCGTCGACGGTGAAGCTTTCTTT. Encoded protein: CASSVVVDGEAFF. The chain recombines TRBV9 with TRBJ1-1; no clear D. V lost 0 bases to trimming and J lost 7 bases, with 10 bases between them. CDR3 length: 13 amino acids. Germline-derived CDR1 and CDR2 are SGDLS and YYNGEE.